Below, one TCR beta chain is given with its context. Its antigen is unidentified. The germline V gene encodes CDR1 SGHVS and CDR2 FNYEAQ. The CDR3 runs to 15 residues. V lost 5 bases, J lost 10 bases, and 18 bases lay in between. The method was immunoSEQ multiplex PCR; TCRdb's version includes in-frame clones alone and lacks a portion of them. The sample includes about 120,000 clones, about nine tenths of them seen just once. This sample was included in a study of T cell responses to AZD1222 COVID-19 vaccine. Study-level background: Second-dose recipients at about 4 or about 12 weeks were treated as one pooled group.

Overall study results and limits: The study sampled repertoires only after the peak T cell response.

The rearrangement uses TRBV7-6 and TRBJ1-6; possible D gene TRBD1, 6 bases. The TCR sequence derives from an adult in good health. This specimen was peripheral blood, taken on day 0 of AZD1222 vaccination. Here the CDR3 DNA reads TGTGCCAGCAGCGAATCAGGGGACCGAGGCTCACCCCTCCACTTT. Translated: CASSESGDRGSPLHF.